These 15 T cell receptor beta chains were sequenced from one sample in a study of OX40 agonist ivuxolimab in advanced cancers. The library was generated by the immunoSEQ multiplex PCR assay. Here the immuneACCESS table is served through TCRdb, limited to in-frame sequences with V and J called. Missing clones are a known gap in these copies; in checked studies unresolved V genes cover under half, and the rest lacks a known reason. Within this sample are around 87,000 clones, with around 94% of them counted one time only. The ten largest account for roughly 2.6% of the sample. This sample comprised CD4+ or CD8+ T cells sorted from blood, obtained in a trial of the OX40 agonist ivuxolimab. These receptors all come from an adult with an advanced solid tumor such as melanoma, head and neck, liver or kidney cancer.

The V call is TRBV14, the J call TRBJ2-7; 8 positions agree with TRBD2. This CDR3 is built from 16 residues. Germline V gives CDR1 SGHDN, CDR2 FVKESK. Trimming cost V 6 bases and J 0 bases; bases outside gene matches: 10. CDR3 sequence (DNA): TGTGCCAGCAGGGGACCCGGGAGCGGGAGCTCCTACGAGCAGTACTTC. Protein product: CASRGPGSGSSYEQYF.

The chain has TRBV27 and TRBJ2-3; no reliable D call. The CDR3 length is 13 residues. Trimming shortened V by 7 bases and J by 2 bases, and 10 bases separated the two germline ends. CDR1 and CDR2 from the germline V gene are MNHEY and SMNVEV (reference sequence). The chain's CDR3 is CASMAIHTDTQYF. DNA for the CDR3: TGTGCCAGCATGGCCATCCACACAGATACGCAGTATTTT.

The chain links TRBV6-5 to TRBJ2-1, with a weak D call TRBD1 (6 bases). V lost 0 bases to trimming and J lost 9 bases, with 12 bases between them. Germline V gene sequence: CDR1 MNHEY, CDR2 SVGAGI. The CDR3 is made up of 14 amino acids. The DNA of the CDR3 is TGTGCCAGCAGTTACTCAAGGCGAGGGGGTGAGCAGTTCTTC. Amino acids: CASSYSRRGGEQFF.

Note on this clone: Other DNA sequences in the same sample also yield this CDR3. This rearrangement joins TRBV27 to TRBJ2-7; D is undetermined. The CDR3 has 13 amino acids. The V and J ends lost 2 bases and 2 bases respectively, with 7 bases between them. CDR1 MNHEY and CDR2 SMNVEV come from the germline V gene (reference sequence). The CDR3 sequence: CASSLGRTYEQYF. The CDR3 coding sequence is TGTGCCAGCAGTTTAGGTAGAACCTACGAGCAGTACTTC.

The gene calls are TRBV10-1 and TRBJ2-7; tentative D call: TRBD2 (6 bases). In germline, CDR1 is WNHNN, CDR2 SYGVQD (reference sequence). The CDR3 runs 16 residues. The V and J ends lost 3 bases and 1 base respectively, with 16 bases between them. CDR3 region: CASSEHHGTASYEQYF. CDR3 in DNA: TGCGCCAGCAGTGAACACCACGGGACTGCTTCCTACGAGCAGTACTTC.

The chain joins TRBV27 to TRBJ2-1; D assignment may be TRBD1 or TRBD2 (5 bases each). The CDR3 loop spans 14 amino acids. The germline V and J ends were trimmed by 3 bases and 8 bases, with 14 bases remaining between them. CDR1 is MNHEY and CDR2 is SMNVEV in the germline V gene (reference sequence). This CDR3 reads CASSLVPGLDEQFF. Written as DNA, the CDR3 is TGTGCCAGCAGTTTGGTGCCGGGGCTCGATGAGCAGTTCTTC.

On this clone: The identical CDR3 is also encoded by other nucleotide sequences in the sample. The rearrangement uses TRBV5-1 and TRBJ2-7; perhaps TRBD2 as D (6 bases). This CDR3 has 14 residues. CDR1 and CDR2 from the germline V gene are SGHRS and YFSETQ. V was shortened by 0 bases and J by 4 bases, with 11 bases between the two germline ends. The CDR3, as DNA: TGCGCCAGCAGCTTGGGTAGCGGAGCATACGAGCAGTACTTC. This gives the protein CASSLGSGAYEQYF.

The chain joins TRBV28 to TRBJ2-2, with 7 bases lining up with TRBD1. Germline values: CDR1 MDHEN, CDR2 SYDVKM. V lost 8 bases to trimming and J lost 0 bases; unmatched junction nucleotides: 6. The CDR3 spans 15 residues. In nucleotides, the CDR3 is TGTGCCAGCCACACAGGGGTCTCGAACACCGGGGAGCTGTTTTTT. It is translated as CASHTGVSNTGELFF.

The chain has TRBV13 and TRBJ1-4; 7 positions agree with TRBD1. CDR1 PRHDT and CDR2 FYEKMQ come from the germline V gene (reference sequence). The CDR3 has 15 residues. V was clipped by 5 bases and J by 8 bases; unmatched bases: 11. The CDR3 nucleotides are TGTGCCAGCAGCGCCCAGACAGGGTTGGAGGAAAAACTGTTTTTT. Amino acids: CASSAQTGLEEKLFF.

The rearrangement uses TRBV15 and TRBJ1-1, with a tentative D call TRBD1 (6 bases). Germline loops: CDR1 LNHNV, CDR2 YYDKDF (reference sequence). CDR3 length: 17 amino acids. Trimming took 3 bases from V and 2 from J, leaving 19 bases between them. For the CDR3, the DNA is TGTGCCACCAGCAGTGAGGGGAAGGGGGAGAAAAACACTGAAGCTTTCTTT. This translates into CATSSEGKGEKNTEAFF.

The chain combines TRBV6-1 with TRBJ2-1, with TRBD1 matching 7 bases. The CDR3 extends over 15 amino acids. V shed 2 bases, J shed 4 bases, and the junction held 5 bases outside the gene matches. Germline V CDR1 and CDR2: MNHNS, SASEGT. As DNA, the CDR3 is TGTGCCAGCAGTGAACGACAGGGTGGATACAATGAGCAGTTCTTC. Protein sequence: CASSERQGGYNEQFF.

This rearrangement joins TRBV28 to TRBJ2-1; 8 bases align to TRBD2. V dropped 3 bases and J dropped 2; count of bases not matched to a gene: 6. The CDR3 runs to 16 residues. Looked up from germline, CDR1 is MDHEN and CDR2 is SYDVKM. CDR3 protein: CASSLGRGATYNEQFF. Written as DNA, the CDR3 is TGTGCCAGCAGTTTGGGGCGGGGGGCAACCTACAATGAGCAGTTCTTC.

This chain uses TRBV7-9 with TRBJ2-5; D is perhaps TRBD2 (5 bases). Trimming took off 3 bases at V and 3 bases at J, with 20 bases between the two ends. The germline V gene encodes CDR1 SEHNR and CDR2 FQNEAQ (reference sequence). The CDR3 runs to 17 residues. In DNA, the CDR3 is TGTGCCAGCAGCTTTCCTAGCCTTGGGGTTAGCGAAGAGACCCAGTACTTC. It codes for CASSFPSLGVSEETQYF.

J is TRBJ2-2 and V is TRBV6-6; 7 bases match TRBD2. The CDR3 extends over 15 amino acids. V was pared by 5 bases and J by 5 bases, with 8 bases of the junction left unmatched. Germline CDR1 reads MNHNY; CDR2 reads SVGAGI (reference sequence). The CDR3 region has the DNA TGTGCCAGCAGTCTAGGACTAGAAGGTACCGGGGAGCTGTTTTTT. Its protein is CASSLGLEGTGELFF.

This rearrangement joins TRBV4-1 to TRBJ1-2; 7 positions match TRBD1. The CDR3 contains 15 residues. In germline, CDR1 is MGHRA, CDR2 YSYEKL. V shed 1 base, J shed 2 bases, and the junction held 4 bases outside the gene matches. DNA of the CDR3: TGCGCCAGCAGCCAAGTTCCGGGACAGAACTATGGCTACACCTTC. As protein: CASSQVPGQNYGYTF.